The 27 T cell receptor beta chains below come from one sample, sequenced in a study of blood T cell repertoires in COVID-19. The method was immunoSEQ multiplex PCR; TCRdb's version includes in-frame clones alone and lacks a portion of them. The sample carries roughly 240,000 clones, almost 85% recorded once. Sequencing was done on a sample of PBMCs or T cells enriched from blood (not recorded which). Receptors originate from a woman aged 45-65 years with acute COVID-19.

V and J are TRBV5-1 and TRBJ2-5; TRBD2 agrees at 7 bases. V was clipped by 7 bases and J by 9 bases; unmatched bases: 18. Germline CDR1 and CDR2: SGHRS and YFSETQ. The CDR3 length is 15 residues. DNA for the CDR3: TGCGCCAGCTACGCCGACGGAGCGGGGCGGCGGGCCCAGTACTTC. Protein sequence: CASYADGAGRRAQYF.

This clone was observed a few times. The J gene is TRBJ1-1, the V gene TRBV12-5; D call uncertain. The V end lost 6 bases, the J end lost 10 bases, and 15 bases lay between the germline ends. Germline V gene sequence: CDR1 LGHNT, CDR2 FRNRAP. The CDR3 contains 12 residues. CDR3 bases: TGTGCTAGTGGCACTACCCGGCAAAGAGCTTTCTTT. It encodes CASGTTRQRAFF.

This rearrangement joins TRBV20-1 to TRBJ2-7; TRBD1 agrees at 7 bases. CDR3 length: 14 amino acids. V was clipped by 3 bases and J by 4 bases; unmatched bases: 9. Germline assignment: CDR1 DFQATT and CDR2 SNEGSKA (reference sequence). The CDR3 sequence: CSASRQGPSYEQYF. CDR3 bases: TGCAGTGCTAGTCGACAGGGCCCTTCATACGAGCAGTACTTC.

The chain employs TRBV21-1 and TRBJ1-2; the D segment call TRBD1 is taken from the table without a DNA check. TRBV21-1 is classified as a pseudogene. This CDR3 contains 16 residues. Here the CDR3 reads CASSKERRQGLYGYTF. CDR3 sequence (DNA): TGTGCCAGCAGCAAAGAACGGAGACAGGGGTTGTATGGCTACACCTTC.

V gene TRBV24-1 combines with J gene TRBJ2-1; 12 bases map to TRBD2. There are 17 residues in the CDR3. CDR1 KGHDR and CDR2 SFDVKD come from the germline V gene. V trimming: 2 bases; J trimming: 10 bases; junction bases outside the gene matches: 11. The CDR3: CATSDSSSGGAYREQFF. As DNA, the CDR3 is TGTGCCACCAGTGATTCTTCTAGCGGGGGGGCCTATCGGGAGCAGTTCTTC.

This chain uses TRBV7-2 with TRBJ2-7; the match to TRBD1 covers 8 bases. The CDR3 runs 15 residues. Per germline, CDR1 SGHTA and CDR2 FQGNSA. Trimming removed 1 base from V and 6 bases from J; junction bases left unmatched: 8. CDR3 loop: CASSLDGTGVFEQYF. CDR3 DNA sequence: TGTGCCAGCAGCTTAGACGGGACAGGAGTTTTCGAGCAGTACTTC.

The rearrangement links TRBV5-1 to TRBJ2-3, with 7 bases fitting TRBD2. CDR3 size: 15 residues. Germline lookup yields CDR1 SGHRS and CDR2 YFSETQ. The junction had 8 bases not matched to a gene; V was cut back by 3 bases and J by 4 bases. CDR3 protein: CASSSTSVTSDTQYF. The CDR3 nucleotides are TGCGCCAGCAGCTCCACTAGCGTAACCTCAGATACGCAGTATTTT.

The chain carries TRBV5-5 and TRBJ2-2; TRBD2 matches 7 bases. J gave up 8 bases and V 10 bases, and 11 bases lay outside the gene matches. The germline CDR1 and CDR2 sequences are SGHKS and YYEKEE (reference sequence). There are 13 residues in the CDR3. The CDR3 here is CASGGGARGELFF. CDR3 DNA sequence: TGTGCCTCCGGGGGAGGGGCGCGTGGGGAGCTGTTTTTT.

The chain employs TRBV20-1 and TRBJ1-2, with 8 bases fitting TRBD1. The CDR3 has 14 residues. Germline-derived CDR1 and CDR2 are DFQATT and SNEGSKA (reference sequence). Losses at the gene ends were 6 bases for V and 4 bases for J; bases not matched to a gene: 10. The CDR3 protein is CSASIPGGGYGYTF. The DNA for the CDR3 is TGCAGTGCCAGTATTCCAGGGGGCGGCTATGGCTACACCTTC.

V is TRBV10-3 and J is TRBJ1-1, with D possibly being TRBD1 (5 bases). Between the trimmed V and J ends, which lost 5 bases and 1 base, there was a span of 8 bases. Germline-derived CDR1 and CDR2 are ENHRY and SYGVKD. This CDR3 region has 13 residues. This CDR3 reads CAISLTENTEAFF. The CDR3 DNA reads TGTGCCATCAGTTTGACAGAGAACACTGAAGCTTTCTTT.

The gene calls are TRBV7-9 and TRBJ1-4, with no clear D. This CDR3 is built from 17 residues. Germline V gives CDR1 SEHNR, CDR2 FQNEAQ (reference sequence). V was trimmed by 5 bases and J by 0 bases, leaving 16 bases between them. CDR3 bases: TGTGCCAGCAGCCCAAGAGGCAAGATGTCAACTAATGAAAAACTGTTTTTT. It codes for CASSPRGKMSTNEKLFF.

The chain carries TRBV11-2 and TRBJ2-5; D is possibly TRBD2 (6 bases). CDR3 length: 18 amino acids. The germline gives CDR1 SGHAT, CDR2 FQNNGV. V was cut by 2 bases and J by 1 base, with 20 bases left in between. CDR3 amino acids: CASSLTLGRRSGQETQYF. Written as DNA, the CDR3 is TGTGCCAGCAGCTTAACCCTAGGGAGGCGCAGCGGCCAAGAGACCCAGTACTTC.

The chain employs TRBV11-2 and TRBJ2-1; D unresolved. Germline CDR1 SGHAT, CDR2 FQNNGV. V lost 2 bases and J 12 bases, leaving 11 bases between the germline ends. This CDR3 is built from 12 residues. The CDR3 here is CASSLNSMVQFF. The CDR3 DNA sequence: TGTGCCAGCAGCTTAAACTCAATGGTGCAGTTCTTC.

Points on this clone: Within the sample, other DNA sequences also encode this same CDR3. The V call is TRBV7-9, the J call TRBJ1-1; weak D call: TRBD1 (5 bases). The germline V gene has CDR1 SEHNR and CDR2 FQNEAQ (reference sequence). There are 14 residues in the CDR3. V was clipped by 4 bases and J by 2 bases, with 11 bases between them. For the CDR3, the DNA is TGTGCCAGCAGCTCTCAAGGGGTCAACACTGAAGCTTTCTTT. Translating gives CASSSQGVNTEAFF.

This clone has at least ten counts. In nucleotides, the CDR3 is TGCGCCAGCAGCCAAGACGGATGGCGGGGGAGCCCTTACAATGAGCAGTTCTTC. Translating it yields CASSQDGWRGSPYNEQFF. The V call is TRBV4-3, the J call TRBJ2-1, with TRBD2 identical over 7 bases. This CDR3 region has 18 residues. With 0 bases clipped from V and 4 bases from J, the junction kept 12 bases outside the gene matches. The V gene's germline CDR1 is LGHNA and CDR2 YSLEER.

In nucleotides, the CDR3 is TGTGCCAGCAGCTCCCACAGGGCCAGCAATCAGCCCCAGCATTTT. Amino acid sequence: CASSSHRASNQPQHF. The chain carries TRBV11-2 and TRBJ1-5; possible D gene TRBD1, 6 bases. Deletions cut 4 bases from V and 1 base from J, with 11 bases between. Germline assignment: CDR1 SGHAT and CDR2 FQNNGV. CDR3 length equals 15 residues. The whole variable domain, remainder taken from reference TRBV11-2 and TRBJ1-5, is EAGVAQSPRYKIIEKRQSVAFWCNPISGHATLYWYQQILGQGPKLLIQFQNNGVVDDSQLPKDRFSAERLKGVDSTLKIQPAKLEDSAVYLCASSSHRASNQPQHFGDGTRLSIL.

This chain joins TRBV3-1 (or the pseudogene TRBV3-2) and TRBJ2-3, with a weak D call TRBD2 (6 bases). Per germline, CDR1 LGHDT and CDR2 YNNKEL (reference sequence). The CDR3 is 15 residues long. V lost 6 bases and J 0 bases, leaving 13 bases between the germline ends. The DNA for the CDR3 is TGTGCCAGCAGAGGACGGGGGAAGAGCACAGATACGCAGTATTTT. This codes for CASRGRGKSTDTQYF.

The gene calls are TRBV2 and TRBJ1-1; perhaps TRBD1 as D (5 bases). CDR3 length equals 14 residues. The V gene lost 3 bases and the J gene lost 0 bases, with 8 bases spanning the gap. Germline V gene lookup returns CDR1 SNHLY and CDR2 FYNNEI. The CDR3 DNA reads TGTGCCAGCAGTGACAGGGTGATGAACACTGAAGCTTTCTTT. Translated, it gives CASSDRVMNTEAFF.

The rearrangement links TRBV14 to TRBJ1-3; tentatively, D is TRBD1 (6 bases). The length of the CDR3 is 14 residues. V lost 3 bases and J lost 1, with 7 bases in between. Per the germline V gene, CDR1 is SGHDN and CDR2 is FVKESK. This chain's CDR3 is CASSQGASGNTIYF. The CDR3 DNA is TGTGCCAGCAGCCAGGGGGCTTCTGGAAACACCATATATTTT.

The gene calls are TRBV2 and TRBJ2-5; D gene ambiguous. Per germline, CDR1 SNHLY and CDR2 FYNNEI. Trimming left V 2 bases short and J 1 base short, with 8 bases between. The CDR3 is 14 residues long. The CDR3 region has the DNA TGTGCCAGCAGTGAAAGCCTGGTCCAAGAGACCCAGTACTTC. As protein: CASSESLVQETQYF.

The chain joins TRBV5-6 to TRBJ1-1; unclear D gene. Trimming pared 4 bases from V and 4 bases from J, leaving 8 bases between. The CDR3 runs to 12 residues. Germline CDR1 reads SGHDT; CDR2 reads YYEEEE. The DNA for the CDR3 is TGTGCCAGCAGCCGGCCGGGCACTGAAGCTTTCTTT. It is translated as CASSRPGTEAFF.

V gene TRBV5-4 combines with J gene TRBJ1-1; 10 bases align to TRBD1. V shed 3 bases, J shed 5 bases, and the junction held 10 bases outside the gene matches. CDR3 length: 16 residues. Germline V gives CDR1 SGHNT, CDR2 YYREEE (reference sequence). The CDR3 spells CASSSRDRGTWTEAFF. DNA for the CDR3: TGTGCCAGCAGCTCCCGGGACAGGGGAACGTGGACTGAAGCTTTCTTT.

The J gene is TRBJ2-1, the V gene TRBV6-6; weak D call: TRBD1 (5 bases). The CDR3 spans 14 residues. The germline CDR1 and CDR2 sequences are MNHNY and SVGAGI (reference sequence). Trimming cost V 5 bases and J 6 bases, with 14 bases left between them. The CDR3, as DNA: TGTGCCAGCAGTCTCCGACAGACTCTCAATGAGCAGTTCTTC. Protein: CASSLRQTLNEQFF.

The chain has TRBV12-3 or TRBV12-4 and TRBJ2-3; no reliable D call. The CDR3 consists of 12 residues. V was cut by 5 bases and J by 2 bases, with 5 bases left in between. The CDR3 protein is CASSLLTDTQYF. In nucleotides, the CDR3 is TGTGCCAGCAGTCTCCTCACAGATACGCAGTATTTT.

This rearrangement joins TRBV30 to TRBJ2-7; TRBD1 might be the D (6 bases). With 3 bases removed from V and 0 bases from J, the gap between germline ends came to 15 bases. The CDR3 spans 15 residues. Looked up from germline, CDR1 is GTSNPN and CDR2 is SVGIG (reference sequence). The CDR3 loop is CAWSKTGHFSYEQYF. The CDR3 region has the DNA TGTGCCTGGAGCAAGACGGGACATTTCTCCTACGAGCAGTACTTC.

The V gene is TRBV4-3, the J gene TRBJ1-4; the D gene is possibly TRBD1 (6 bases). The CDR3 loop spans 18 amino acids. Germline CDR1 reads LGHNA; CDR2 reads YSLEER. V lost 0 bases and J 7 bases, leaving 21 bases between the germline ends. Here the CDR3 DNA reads TGCGCCAGCAGCCAAGATCCGCCTCCCATGGGGGCTGGTGAAAAACTGTTTTTT. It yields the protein CASSQDPPPMGAGEKLFF.

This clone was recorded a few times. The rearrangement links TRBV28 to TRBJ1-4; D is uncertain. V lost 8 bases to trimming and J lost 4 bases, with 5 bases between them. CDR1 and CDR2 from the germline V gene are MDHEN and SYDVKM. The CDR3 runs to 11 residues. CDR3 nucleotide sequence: TGTGCCAGCCTACTTAATGAAAAACTGTTTTTT. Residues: CASLLNEKLFF.